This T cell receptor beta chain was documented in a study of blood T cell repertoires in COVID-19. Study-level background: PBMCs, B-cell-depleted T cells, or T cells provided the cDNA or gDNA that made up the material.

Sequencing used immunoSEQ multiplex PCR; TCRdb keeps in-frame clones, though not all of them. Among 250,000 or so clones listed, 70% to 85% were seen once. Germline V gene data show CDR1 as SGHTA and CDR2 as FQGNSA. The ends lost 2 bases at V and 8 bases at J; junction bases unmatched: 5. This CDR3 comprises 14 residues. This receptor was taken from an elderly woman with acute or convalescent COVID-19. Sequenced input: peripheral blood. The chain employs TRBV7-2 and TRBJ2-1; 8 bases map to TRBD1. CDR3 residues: CASSLNRGNYEQFF. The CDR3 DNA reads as TGTGCCAGCAGCTTAAACAGGGGGAACTATGAGCAGTTCTTC.